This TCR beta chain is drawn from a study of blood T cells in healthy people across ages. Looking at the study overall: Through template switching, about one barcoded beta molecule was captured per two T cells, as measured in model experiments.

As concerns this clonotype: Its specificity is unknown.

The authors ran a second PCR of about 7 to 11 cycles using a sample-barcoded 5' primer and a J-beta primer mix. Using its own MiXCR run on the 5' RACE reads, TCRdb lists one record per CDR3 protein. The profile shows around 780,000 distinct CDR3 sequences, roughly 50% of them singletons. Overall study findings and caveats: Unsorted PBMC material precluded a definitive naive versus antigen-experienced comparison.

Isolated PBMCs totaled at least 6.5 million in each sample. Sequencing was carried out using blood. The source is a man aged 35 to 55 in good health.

The CDR3 region is CASSQVFFEQYF. In DNA form, the CDR3 reads TGTGCCAGCAGCCAAGTATTCTTCGAGCAGTACTTC. The chain links TRBV14 to TRBJ2-4, with D uncertain. The last part of the DNA fits TRBJ2-7 better; the J call may be wrong. CDR1 is SGHDN and CDR2 is FVKESK in the germline V gene. The CDR3 covers 12 residues.